The next 32 T cell receptor beta chains were all read from a single sample in a study of PD-L1 blockade in urothelial cancer (dated 2017 in TCRdb). Per the publication, the time point label means: peripheral blood 6 weeks after treatment start. Libraries were made using the immunoSEQ multiplex PCR assay. TCRdb limited this immuneACCESS table to in-frame rearrangements with V and J called. A share of clones is missing; checked studies link under half to unresolved V genes, and the rest is unexplained. The sample table shows nearly 50,000 clones, and about four fifths are seen once. 8.8% of the sample belongs to the ten largest clones. The input for sequencing was PBMCs, taken around atezolizumab (anti-PD-L1) treatment. The receptors derive from a man between 65 and 85 years old with urothelial cancer.

The chain has TRBV18 and TRBJ2-1, with no clear D. CDR1 KGHSH and CDR2 LQKENI come from the germline V gene. The CDR3 totals 11 residues. Deletions cut 2 bases from V and 8 bases from J, with 4 bases between. CDR3 nucleotides: TGTGCCAGCTCACCAGCAGATGAGCAGTTCTTC. It is translated as CASSPADEQFF.

The chain uses TRBV7-2 and TRBJ2-7; no reliable D call. The CDR3 covers 11 residues. V was cut by 4 bases and J by 2 bases, with 3 bases left in between. Germline values: CDR1 SGHTA, CDR2 FQGNSA. The CDR3 reads CASSSTYEQYF. Here the CDR3 DNA reads TGTGCCAGCAGCTCCACCTACGAGCAGTACTTC. The complete variable domain, with remaining parts taken from reference TRBV7-2 and TRBJ2-7, reads GAGVSQSPSNKVTEKGKDVELRCDPISGHTALYWYRQSLGQGLEFLIYFQGNSAPDKSGLPSDRFSAERTGGSVSTLTIQRTQQEDSAVYLCASSSTYEQYFGPGTRLTVT.

The rearrangement uses TRBV7-9 and TRBJ1-4, with TRBD1 identical over 8 bases. Germline V gene lookup returns CDR1 SEHNR and CDR2 FQNEAQ (reference sequence). Trimming took 1 base from V and 8 from J; bases not matched to a gene: 6. The CDR3 sequence is 15 residues long. As DNA, the CDR3 is TGTGCCAGCAGCTTAGGTAGACAGGGGCCGGAAAAACTGTTTTTT. This sequence encodes CASSLGRQGPEKLFF.

CDR3 in DNA: TGTGCCAGCAGTGAAAGTAGGGGGCCCAACTATGGCTACACCTTC. Its translation is CASSESRGPNYGYTF. This chain joins TRBV2 and TRBJ1-2, with 7 positions matching TRBD1. The length of the CDR3 is 15 residues. CDR1 is SNHLY, CDR2 FYNNEI, per germline. J was trimmed by 2 bases and V by 2 bases; bases with no gene match: 5.

This chain links TRBV9 with TRBJ1-2; tentatively, D is TRBD1 (5 bases). This CDR3 region has 18 residues. V shed 0 bases and J shed 0 bases, with 18 bases lying between them. The germline V gene has CDR1 SGDLS and CDR2 YYNGEE. CDR3: CASSVAEDNRRANYGYTF. CDR3 bases: TGTGCCAGCAGCGTAGCAGAGGATAACAGGCGAGCTAACTATGGCTACACCTTC. Using reference TRBV9 and TRBJ1-2 for the parts outside the CDR3, the full variable domain is DSGVTQTPKHLITATGQRVTLRCSPRSGDLSVYWYQQSLDQGLQFLIQYYNGEERAKGNILERFSAQQFPDLHSELNLSSLELGDSALYFCASSVAEDNRRANYGYTFGSGTRLTVV.

J is TRBJ2-3 and V is TRBV7-6; TRBD2 matches at 9 bases. This CDR3 contains 18 residues. V trimming: 4 bases; J trimming: 0 bases; junction bases outside the gene matches: 11. Germline V lookup: CDR1 SGHVS, CDR2 FNYEAQ. CDR3 in amino acids: CASSSHGASGTSTDTQYF. The CDR3 DNA is TGTGCCAGCAGCTCCCATGGGGCTAGCGGGACTAGCACAGATACGCAGTATTTT.

V and J are TRBV27 and TRBJ1-5; D is unclear. CDR1 and CDR2 from the germline V gene are MNHEY and SMNVEV (reference sequence). The CDR3 runs to 18 residues. The ends were cut back, 5 bases at V and 1 base at J, with 21 bases in the middle. The CDR3 DNA is TGTGCCAGCAGTCCGTCGGGAGGGTCGAGAGGAAGCAATCAGCCCCAGCATTTT. It encodes CASSPSGGSRGSNQPQHF.

This chain uses TRBV14 with TRBJ1-1, with TRBD1 matching over 8 bases. Germline V gene data show CDR1 as SGHDN and CDR2 as FVKESK. With 4 bases clipped from V and 2 bases from J, the junction kept 12 bases outside the gene matches. This CDR3 is 17 amino acids long. CDR3 amino acids: CASSRGQGTLGNTEAFF. For the CDR3, the DNA is TGTGCCAGCAGCCGAGGACAGGGCACCCTTGGAAACACTGAAGCTTTCTTT.

For the CDR3, the DNA is TGTGCCAGCAGCTACCGGGACTACGAGCAGTACTTC. Translation gives CASSYRDYEQYF. The chain joins TRBV5-8 to TRBJ2-7, with D maybe TRBD2 (5 bases). This CDR3 spans 12 amino acids. Trimming left V 3 bases short and J 3 bases short, with 7 bases between. CDR1 and CDR2 (germline): SGHTS, YDEGEE.

The chain joins TRBV28 to TRBJ2-2; 7 nucleotides agree with TRBD2. V lost 3 bases and J lost 8; bases outside the gene matches: 18. This CDR3 has 18 amino acids. CDR1 is MDHEN, CDR2 SYDVKM, per germline. CDR3 protein: CASSFPFSPGGLGGELFF. The CDR3 region has the DNA TGTGCCAGCAGTTTCCCCTTTTCCCCGGGAGGACTCGGTGGGGAGCTGTTTTTT.

This clone was observed a few times. The chain combines TRBV28 with TRBJ1-2; a weak D match, TRBD1 (6 bases). Trimming left V 4 bases short and J 1 base short, with 10 bases between. CDR3 length equals 14 residues. CDR1 is MDHEN and CDR2 is SYDVKM in the germline V gene. The CDR3 coding sequence is TGTGCCAGCAGTTCCTGGACAGTTAACTATGGCTACACCTTC. Residues: CASSSWTVNYGYTF.

This clone was recorded only once. V is TRBV6-1 and J is TRBJ1-1; D gene unclear. CDR1 is MNHNS, CDR2 SASEGT, per germline. CDR3 length: 12 amino acids. Deletions cut 6 bases from V and 5 bases from J, with 10 bases between. CDR3 coding DNA: TGTGCCAGCAGAATCCCCCGGACTGAAGCTTTCTTT. Protein: CASRIPRTEAFF.

The V gene is TRBV7-3, the J gene TRBJ2-7; tentatively, D is TRBD2 (6 bases). The CDR3 is 12 amino acids. Trimming stripped 11 bases from V and 4 bases from J, with 15 bases between. The germline V gene has CDR1 SGHTA and CDR2 FQGTGA. The CDR3: CASCCSGYEQYF. The DNA for the CDR3 is TGTGCCTCCTGTTGTAGCGGATACGAGCAGTACTTC.

This clone came up once. This rearrangement joins TRBV4-1 to TRBJ2-7; the match to TRBD2 covers 12 bases. The V gene end was trimmed by 1 base and the J gene end by 6 bases; junction bases not matched to a gene: 4. CDR3 size: 15 residues. Germline V gene sequence: CDR1 MGHRA, CDR2 YSYEKL. This chain's CDR3 is CASSQGLAGATEQYF. The CDR3 DNA reads as TGCGCCAGCAGCCAAGGACTAGCGGGAGCGACCGAGCAGTACTTC.

The chain couples TRBV28 to TRBJ2-5, with D maybe TRBD1 (6 bases). Germline loops: CDR1 MDHEN, CDR2 SYDVKM. V was cut by 5 bases and J by 3 bases, with 13 bases left in between. The CDR3 runs to 14 residues. DNA of the CDR3: TGTGCCAGCAGTCCCCAGGGGATAGAAGAGACCCAGTACTTC. Residues: CASSPQGIEETQYF.

This sequence joins TRBV28 and TRBJ1-5; D is unresolved. Germline-derived CDR1 and CDR2 are MDHEN and SYDVKM. Trimming took off 6 bases at V and 0 bases at J, with 6 bases between the two ends. The CDR3 runs 13 residues. CDR3 sequence: CASSYPSNQPQHF. Here the CDR3 DNA reads TGTGCCAGCAGCTACCCTAGCAATCAGCCCCAGCATTTT.

The rearrangement uses TRBV28 and TRBJ2-3; 7 bases line up with TRBD2. Germline CDR1 MDHEN, CDR2 SYDVKM. This CDR3 has 16 amino acids. V shed 7 bases and J 6 bases; nucleotides not matched to a gene: 16. CDR3 DNA sequence: TGTGCCAGCATTGTGAGCGGGACCGAGATCGTTGATACGCAGTATTTT. Translating it yields CASIVSGTEIVDTQYF.

The chain has TRBV2 and TRBJ2-7; a weak D match, TRBD1 (5 bases). The CDR3 covers 13 residues. Per germline, CDR1 SNHLY and CDR2 FYNNEI. V was trimmed by 7 bases and J by 3 bases, leaving 13 bases between them. CDR3 sequence reads: CASKLTTDYEQYF. The CDR3 bases are TGTGCCAGCAAACTAACGACAGACTACGAGCAGTACTTC.

The rearrangement links TRBV4-1 to TRBJ2-7, with 7 bases identical to TRBD1. The CDR3 consists of 15 residues. The V and J ends lost 4 bases and 12 bases, in that order; junction bases with no gene match: 18. Germline V lookup: CDR1 MGHRA, CDR2 YSYEKL. The CDR3: CASSLHMTGQSVRYF. CDR3 in DNA: TGCGCCAGCAGCCTACACATGACAGGGCAATCAGTACGGTACTTC.

This clone came up once. This chain uses TRBV27 with TRBJ2-2; a weak D match, TRBD1 (5 bases). CDR3 length: 14 residues. V lost 2 bases and J lost 11, with 15 bases in between. The germline CDR1 and CDR2 sequences are MNHEY and SMNVEV (reference sequence). CDR3 DNA sequence: TGTGCCAGCAGTTTAGCATCAGGGTACGGAGAGCTGTTTTTT. Its translation is CASSLASGYGELFF.

The chain has TRBV18 and TRBJ1-5; TRBD1 matches at 7 bases. The CDR3 length is 12 residues. With V trimmed by 6 bases and J by 10 bases, 6 bases remained unmatched. The germline CDR1 and CDR2 sequences are KGHSH and LQKENI. The chain's CDR3 is CASSLDRAPQHF. The CDR3, as DNA: TGTGCCAGCTCCCTAGACAGGGCACCCCAGCATTTT.

The chain links TRBV10-3 to TRBJ2-5; TRBD1 matches 9 bases. The CDR3 contains 15 residues. J was trimmed by 3 bases and V by 2 bases; bases with no gene match: 4. CDR1 ENHRY and CDR2 SYGVKD come from the germline V gene. This CDR3 is CAISEMTGGKETQYF. CDR3 DNA: TGTGCCATCAGTGAGATGACAGGGGGAAAAGAGACCCAGTACTTC.

The chain carries TRBV2 and TRBJ1-5; 7 bases agree with TRBD1. Germline CDR1 reads SNHLY; CDR2 reads FYNNEI. V lost 6 bases, J lost 6 bases, and 11 bases stayed unmatched. CDR3 size: 15 residues. As DNA, the CDR3 is TGTGCCAGCAGCCCTTTAGGGGGCATTAGTCAGCCCCAGCATTTT. This translates into CASSPLGGISQPQHF.

The chain is built from TRBV6-4 and TRBJ2-7; 8 bases align to TRBD2. Germline CDR1 and CDR2: MRHNA and SNTAGT. After removal of 5 bases from V and 6 bases from J, the junction contained 6 bases not matched to a gene. The CDR3 totals 13 residues. The CDR3 reads CASSSIAGSEQYF. DNA of the CDR3: TGTGCCAGCAGTTCGATAGCGGGAAGCGAGCAGTACTTC.

This chain connects TRBV6-1 to TRBJ1-3; the D gene is possibly TRBD1 (6 bases). CDR3 length equals 14 residues. V lost 8 bases, J lost 1 base, and 12 bases lay in between. Germline CDR1 is MNHNS and CDR2 is SASEGT. The chain's CDR3 is CASVGHDSGNTIYF. The CDR3 DNA follows: TGTGCCAGCGTGGGACATGATTCTGGAAACACCATATATTTT.

The chain carries TRBV14 and TRBJ2-5; unclear D gene. Looked up from germline, CDR1 is SGHDN and CDR2 is FVKESK. The CDR3 covers 14 residues. Trimming pared 0 bases from V and 5 bases from J, leaving 10 bases between. CDR3 sequence: CASSQDLTWETQYF. The CDR3 DNA sequence: TGTGCCAGCAGCCAAGATTTAACATGGGAGACCCAGTACTTC.

V is TRBV7-6 and J is TRBJ1-2; 7 positions agree with TRBD1. CDR1 and CDR2 from the germline V gene are SGHVS and FNYEAQ. The V and J ends lost 3 bases and 7 bases, in that order; junction bases with no gene match: 8. The CDR3 consists of 14 residues. In nucleotides, the CDR3 is TGTGCCAGCAGCTTCGGGACAGAGTTTGCTGGCTACACCTTC. Translated, it gives CASSFGTEFAGYTF.

The gene calls are TRBV19 and TRBJ1-1; weak D call: TRBD1 (5 bases). The CDR3 runs to 14 residues. Between the trimmed V and J ends, which lost 6 bases and 3 bases, there was a span of 14 bases. From germline, CDR1 is LNHDA and CDR2 SQIVND (reference sequence). The chain's CDR3 is CASSEAGVDTEAFF. The CDR3 DNA reads TGTGCCAGTAGCGAGGCGGGGGTTGACACTGAAGCTTTCTTT.

There are a few counts of this clone. The junction departs from germline at one end; a sequencing error may be responsible. CDR3 nucleotide sequence: TGTGCTAGCAGCCGAGGCTTGGGCGGGCAAGAGACCCAGTACTTC. This sequence encodes CASSRGLGGQETQYF. The V call is TRBV7-7, the J call TRBJ2-5; D possibly corresponds to TRBD2 (5 bases). The length of the CDR3 is 15 residues. Germline assignment: CDR1 SSHAT and CDR2 FNYEAQ (reference sequence). The whole variable domain, filled in from reference TRBV7-7 and TRBJ2-5, reads GAGVSQSPRYKVTKRGQDVTLRCDPISSHATLYWYQQALGQGPEFLTYFNYEAQPDKSGLPSDRFSAERPEGSISTLTIQRTEQRDSAMYRCASSRGLGGQETQYFGPGTRLLVL.

The J gene is TRBJ1-5, the V gene TRBV28; D unresolved. CDR3 length: 15 amino acids. Germline-derived CDR1 and CDR2 are MDHEN and SYDVKM. The V end was cut by 4 bases, the J end by 2 bases, with 12 bases between. The CDR3 DNA follows: TGTGCCAGCAGTTCGTCGGGTGTTGGCAATCAGCCCCAGCATTTT. This translates into CASSSSGVGNQPQHF.

This clone showed up just a few times. This chain uses TRBV28 with TRBJ2-2; no reliable D call. The germline V and J ends were trimmed by 3 bases and 3 bases, with 2 bases remaining between them. The CDR3 sequence is 12 residues long. Germline-derived CDR1 and CDR2 are MDHEN and SYDVKM. CDR3 region: CASSFDTGELFF. The CDR3, as DNA: TGTGCCAGCAGTTTCGACACCGGGGAGCTGTTTTTT.

This sequence joins TRBV5-1 and TRBJ1-1; D gene uncertain. The CDR3 sequence is 14 residues long. V gave up 1 base and J gave up 4 bases, with 11 bases separating them. CDR1 is SGHRS, CDR2 YFSETQ, per germline. The CDR3 protein is CASSLSGFGTEAFF. DNA for the CDR3: TGCGCCAGCAGCTTGTCAGGCTTCGGCACTGAAGCTTTCTTT.